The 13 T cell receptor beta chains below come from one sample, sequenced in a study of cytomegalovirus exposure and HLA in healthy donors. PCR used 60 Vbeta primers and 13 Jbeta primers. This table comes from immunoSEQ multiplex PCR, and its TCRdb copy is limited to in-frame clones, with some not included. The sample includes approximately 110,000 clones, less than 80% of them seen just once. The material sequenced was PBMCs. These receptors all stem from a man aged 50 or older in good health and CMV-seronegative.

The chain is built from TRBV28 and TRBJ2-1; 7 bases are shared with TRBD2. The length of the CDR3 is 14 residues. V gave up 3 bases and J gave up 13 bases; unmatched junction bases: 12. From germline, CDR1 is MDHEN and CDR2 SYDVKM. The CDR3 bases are TGTGCCAGCAGTTTCCCCAAGACTAGCCCAAAACAGTTCTTC. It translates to CASSFPKTSPKQFF.

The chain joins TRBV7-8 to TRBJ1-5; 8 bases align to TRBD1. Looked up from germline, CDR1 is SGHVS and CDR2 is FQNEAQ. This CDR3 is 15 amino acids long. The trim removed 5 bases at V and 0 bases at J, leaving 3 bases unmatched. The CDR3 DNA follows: TGTGCCAGCAGCCCAGGGGGCGCTAGCAATCAGCCCCAGCATTTT. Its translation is CASSPGGASNQPQHF.

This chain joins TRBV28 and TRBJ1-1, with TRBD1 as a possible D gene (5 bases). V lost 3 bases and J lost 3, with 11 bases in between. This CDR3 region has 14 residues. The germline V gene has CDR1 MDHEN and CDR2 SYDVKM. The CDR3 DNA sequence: TGTGCCAGCAGTTTGATACCAGGGCACACTGAAGCTTTCTTT. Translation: CASSLIPGHTEAFF.

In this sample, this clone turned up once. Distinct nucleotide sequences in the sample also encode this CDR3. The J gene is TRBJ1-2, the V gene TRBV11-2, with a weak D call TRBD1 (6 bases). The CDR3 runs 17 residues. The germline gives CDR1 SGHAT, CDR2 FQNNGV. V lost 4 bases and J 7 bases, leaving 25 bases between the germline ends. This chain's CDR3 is CASSSEAGSGGSPGYTF. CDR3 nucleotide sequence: TGTGCCAGCAGCTCAGAGGCAGGCAGTGGGGGCTCCCCTGGCTACACCTTC.

The CDR3, as DNA: TGTGCCAGCACCCCAGGGGGCTTAGAGACCCAGTACTTC. Protein sequence: CASTPGGLETQYF. The J gene is TRBJ2-5, the V gene TRBV6-1; 8 nucleotides match TRBD1. The CDR3 extends over 13 amino acids. The V segment lost 7 bases and the J segment 4 bases; nucleotides outside the gene matches: 5. The germline gives CDR1 MNHNS, CDR2 SASEGT.

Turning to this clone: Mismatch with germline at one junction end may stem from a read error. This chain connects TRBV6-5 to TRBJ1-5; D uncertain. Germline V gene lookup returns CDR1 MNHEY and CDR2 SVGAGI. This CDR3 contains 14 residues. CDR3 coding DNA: TGTGCCATCAGTGAGTCCCCCGTCAATCAGCCCCAGCATTTT. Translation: CAISESPVNQPQHF.

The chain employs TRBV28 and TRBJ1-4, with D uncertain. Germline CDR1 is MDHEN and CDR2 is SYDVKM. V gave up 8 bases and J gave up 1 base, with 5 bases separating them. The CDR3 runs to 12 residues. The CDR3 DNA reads TGTGCCAGCGGAGGAACTAATGAAAAACTGTTTTTT. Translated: CASGGTNEKLFF.

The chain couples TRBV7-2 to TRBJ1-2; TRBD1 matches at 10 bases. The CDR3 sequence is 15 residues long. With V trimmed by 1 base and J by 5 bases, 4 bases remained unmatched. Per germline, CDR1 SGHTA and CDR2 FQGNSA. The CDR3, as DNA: TGTGCCAGCAGCTTAGATGGGACAGGGGAGTATGGCTACACCTTC. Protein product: CASSLDGTGEYGYTF.

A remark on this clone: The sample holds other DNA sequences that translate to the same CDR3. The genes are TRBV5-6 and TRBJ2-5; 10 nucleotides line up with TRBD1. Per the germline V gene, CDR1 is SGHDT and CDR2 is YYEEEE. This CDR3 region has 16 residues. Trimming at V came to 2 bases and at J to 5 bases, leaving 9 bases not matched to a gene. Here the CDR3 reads CASSFTPGQGSETQYF. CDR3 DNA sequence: TGTGCCAGCAGCTTTACTCCGGGACAGGGGTCGGAGACCCAGTACTTC.

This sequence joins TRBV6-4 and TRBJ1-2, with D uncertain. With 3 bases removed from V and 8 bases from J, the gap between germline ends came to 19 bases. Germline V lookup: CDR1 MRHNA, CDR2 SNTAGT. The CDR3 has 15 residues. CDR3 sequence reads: CASSEATDYKSGYTF. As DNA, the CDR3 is TGTGCCAGCAGTGAAGCAACAGACTACAAGTCGGGCTACACCTTC.

The CDR3 region has the DNA TGTGCCAGCAGCTACGAGGGACAGAGGCTTAATTCACCCCTCCACTTT. It codes for CASSYEGQRLNSPLHF. The chain joins TRBV6-5 to TRBJ1-6; 7 bases line up with TRBD1. Trimming cost V 6 bases and J 6 bases; bases outside gene matches: 11. The CDR3 has 16 residues. Germline CDR1 MNHEY, CDR2 SVGAGI.

CDR3 nucleotide sequence: TGTGCCAGCAGCCAAGTACCGGGAGATAATGAAAAACTGTTTTTT. Its protein product is CASSQVPGDNEKLFF. The rearrangement uses TRBV14 and TRBJ1-4; no clear D gene. This CDR3 region has 15 residues. From germline, CDR1 is SGHDN and CDR2 FVKESK. With 1 base removed from V and 4 bases from J, the gap between germline ends came to 10 bases.

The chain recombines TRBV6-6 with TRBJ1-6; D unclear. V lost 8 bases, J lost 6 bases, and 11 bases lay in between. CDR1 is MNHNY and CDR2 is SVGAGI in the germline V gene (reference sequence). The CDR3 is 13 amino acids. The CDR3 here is CASALTPNSPLHF. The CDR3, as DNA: TGTGCCAGCGCTCTCACTCCTAATTCACCCCTCCACTTT.